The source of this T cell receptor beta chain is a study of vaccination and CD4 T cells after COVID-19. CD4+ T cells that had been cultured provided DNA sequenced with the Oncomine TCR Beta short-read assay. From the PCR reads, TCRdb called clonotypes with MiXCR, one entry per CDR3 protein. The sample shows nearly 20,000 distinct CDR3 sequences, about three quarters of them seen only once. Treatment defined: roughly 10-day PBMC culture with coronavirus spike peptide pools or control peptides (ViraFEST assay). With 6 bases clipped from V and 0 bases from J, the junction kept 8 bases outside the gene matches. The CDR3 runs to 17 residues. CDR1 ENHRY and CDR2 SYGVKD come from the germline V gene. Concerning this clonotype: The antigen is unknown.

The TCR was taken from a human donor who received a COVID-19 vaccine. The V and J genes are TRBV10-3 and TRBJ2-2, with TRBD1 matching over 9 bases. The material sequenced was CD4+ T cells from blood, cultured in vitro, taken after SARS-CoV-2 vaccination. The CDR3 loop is CAIRVDRGIANTGELFF. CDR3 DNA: TGTGCCATCAGGGTGGACAGGGGAATAGCGAACACCGGGGAGCTGTTTTTT.